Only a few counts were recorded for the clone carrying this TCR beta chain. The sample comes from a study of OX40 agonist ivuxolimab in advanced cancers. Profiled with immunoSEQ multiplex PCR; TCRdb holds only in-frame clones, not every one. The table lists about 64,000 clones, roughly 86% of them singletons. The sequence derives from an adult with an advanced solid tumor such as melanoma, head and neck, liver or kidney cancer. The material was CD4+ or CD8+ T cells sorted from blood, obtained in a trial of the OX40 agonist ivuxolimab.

The CDR3 region is CASSLMNTGELFF. CDR3 nucleotide sequence: TGTGCCAGCAGCTTAATGAACACCGGGGAGCTGTTTTTT. The chain has TRBV7-9 and TRBJ2-2; D call uncertain. Deletions cut 2 bases from V and 1 base from J, with 2 bases between. CDR1 and CDR2 (germline): SEHNR, FQNEAQ (reference sequence). CDR3 length: 13 amino acids.